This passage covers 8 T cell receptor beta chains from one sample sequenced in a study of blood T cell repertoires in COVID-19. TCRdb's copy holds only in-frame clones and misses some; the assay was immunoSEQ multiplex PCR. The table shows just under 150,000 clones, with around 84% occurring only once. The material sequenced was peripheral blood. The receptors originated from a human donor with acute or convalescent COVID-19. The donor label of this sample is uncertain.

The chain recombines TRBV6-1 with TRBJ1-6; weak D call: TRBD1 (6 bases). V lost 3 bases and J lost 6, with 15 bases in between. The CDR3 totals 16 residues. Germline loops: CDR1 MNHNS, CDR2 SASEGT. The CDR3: CASSEGRGFFNSPLHF. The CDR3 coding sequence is TGTGCCAGCAGTGAGGGCAGGGGATTTTTTAATTCACCCCTCCACTTT.

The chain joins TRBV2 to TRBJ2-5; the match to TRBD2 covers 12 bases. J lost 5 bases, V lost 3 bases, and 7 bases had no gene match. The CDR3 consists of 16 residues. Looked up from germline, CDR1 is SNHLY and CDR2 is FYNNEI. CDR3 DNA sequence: TGTGCCAGCAGTGAGACTAGCGGGAGTTTTAAGGAGACCCAGTACTTC. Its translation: CASSETSGSFKETQYF.

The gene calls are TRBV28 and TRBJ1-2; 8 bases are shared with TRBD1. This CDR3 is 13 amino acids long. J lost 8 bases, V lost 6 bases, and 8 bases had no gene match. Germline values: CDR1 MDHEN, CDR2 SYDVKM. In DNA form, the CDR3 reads TGTGCCAGCAGCCCCACAGGGGGGAGGGGCTACACCTTC. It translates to CASSPTGGRGYTF.

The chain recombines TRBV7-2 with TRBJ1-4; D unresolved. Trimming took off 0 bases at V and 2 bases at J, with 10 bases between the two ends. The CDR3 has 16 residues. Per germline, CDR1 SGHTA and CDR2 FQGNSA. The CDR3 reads CASSLAPGRTNEKLFF. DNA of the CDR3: TGTGCCAGCAGCTTAGCTCCGGGAAGGACTAATGAAAAACTGTTTTTT.

CDR3 bases: TGTGCCAGCAGCCGGACAGGGGAAGAGACCCAGTACTTC. It yields the protein CASSRTGEETQYF. J is TRBJ2-5 and V is TRBV7-3; 9 bases are a match to TRBD1. The junction had 1 base not matched to a gene; V was cut back by 5 bases and J by 3 bases. This CDR3 is 13 amino acids long. The germline gives CDR1 SGHTA, CDR2 FQGTGA.

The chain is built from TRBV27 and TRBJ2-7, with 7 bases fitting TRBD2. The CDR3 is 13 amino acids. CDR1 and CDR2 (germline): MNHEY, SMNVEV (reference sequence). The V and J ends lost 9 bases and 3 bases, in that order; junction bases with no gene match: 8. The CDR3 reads CASYRWEGYEQYF. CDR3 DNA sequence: TGTGCCAGTTACAGGTGGGAGGGCTACGAGCAGTACTTC.

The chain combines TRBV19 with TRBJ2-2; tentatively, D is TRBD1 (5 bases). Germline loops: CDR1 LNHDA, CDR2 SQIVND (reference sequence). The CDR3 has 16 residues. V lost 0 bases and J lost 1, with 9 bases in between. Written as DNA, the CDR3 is TGTGCCAGTAGTATAGATCACACAGGGAACACCGGGGAGCTGTTTTTT. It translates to CASSIDHTGNTGELFF.

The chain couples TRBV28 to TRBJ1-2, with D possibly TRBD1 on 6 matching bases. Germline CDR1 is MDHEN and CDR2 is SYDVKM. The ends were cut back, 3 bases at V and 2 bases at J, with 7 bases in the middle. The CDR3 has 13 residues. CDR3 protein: CASSLDSNYGYTF. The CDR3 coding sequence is TGTGCCAGCAGTTTGGACAGCAACTATGGCTACACCTTC.